This passage covers 18 T cell receptor beta chains from one sample sequenced in a study of vaccination effects on CD4 cells after COVID-19. Sequencing was performed with immunoSEQ multiplex PCR; in TCRdb, only in-frame clones are kept and a portion is missing. The sample has about 64,000 clones; 65% to 75% are singletons. These TCRs are of unknown antigen specificity. After roughly ten days in culture, the CD4+ T cells were isolated. This specimen was CD4+ T cells from PBMCs cultured without peptide, taken before COVID-19 vaccination. Receptors were obtained from a human donor who had a prior SARS-CoV-2 infection.

CDR3 region: CAISEAVANTGELFF. The CDR3 DNA follows: TGTGCCATCAGTGAGGCTGTGGCGAACACCGGGGAGCTGTTTTTT. The J gene is TRBJ2-2, the V gene TRBV10-3, with no clear D. V was trimmed by 2 bases and J by 0 bases, leaving 7 bases between them. In germline, CDR1 is ENHRY, CDR2 SYGVKD. CDR3 size: 15 residues.

V is TRBV5-1 and J is TRBJ2-1; TRBD2 matches at 14 bases. After removal of 3 bases from V and 3 bases from J, the junction contained 2 bases not matched to a gene. This CDR3 is built from 16 residues. The germline V gene has CDR1 SGHRS and CDR2 YFSETQ. The CDR3 reads CASSWGLAGVYNEQFF. The CDR3 nucleotides read TGCGCCAGCAGCTGGGGACTAGCGGGGGTCTACAATGAGCAGTTCTTC. Looking up the rest from reference TRBV5-1 and TRBJ2-1 gives the full variable domain: KAGVTQTPRYLIKTRGQQVTLSCSPISGHRSVSWYQQTPGQGLQFLFEYFSETQRNKGNFPGRFSGRQFSNSRSEMNVSTLELGDSALYLCASSWGLAGVYNEQFFGPGTRLTVL.

The chain combines TRBV19 with TRBJ2-3; D ambiguous. There are 15 residues in the CDR3. The germline V and J ends were trimmed by 0 bases and 5 bases, with 12 bases remaining between them. Germline V gene data show CDR1 as LNHDA and CDR2 as SQIVND (reference sequence). CDR3 sequence reads: CASSIDGMVGDTQYF. In DNA form, the CDR3 reads TGTGCCAGTAGTATAGATGGGATGGTGGGAGATACGCAGTATTTT.

The V and J genes are TRBV29-1 and TRBJ2-1, with 7 bases lining up with TRBD1. The V and J ends lost 7 bases and 2 bases, in that order; junction bases with no gene match: 8. Germline V CDR1 and CDR2: SQVTM, ANQGSEA. The CDR3 runs 14 residues. The CDR3 is CSGTVGQTYNEQFF. Here the CDR3 DNA reads TGCAGCGGCACCGTGGGACAGACCTACAATGAGCAGTTCTTC.

This clone was seen more than once but under ten times. CDR3 residues: CAISESLSRSYEQFF. For the CDR3, the DNA is TGTGCCATCAGTGAGTCTCTCTCTCGATCGTATGAGCAGTTCTTC. The chain is built from TRBV10-3 and TRBJ2-1; D ambiguous. Germline CDR1 reads ENHRY; CDR2 reads SYGVKD. CDR3 length equals 15 residues. Deletions cut 0 bases from V and 8 bases from J, with 14 bases between.

The V gene is TRBV2, the J gene TRBJ1-4; tentative D call: TRBD1 (5 bases). CDR1 SNHLY and CDR2 FYNNEI come from the germline V gene. V shed 5 bases and J shed 4 bases, with 14 bases lying between them. There are 15 residues in the CDR3. The CDR3 reads CASSSLGGGNEKLFF. CDR3 coding DNA: TGTGCCAGCAGTTCCCTCGGCGGGGGTAATGAAAAACTGTTTTTT.

The chain links TRBV9 to TRBJ2-2, with D perhaps TRBD1 or TRBD2 (5 bases each). V was cut by 0 bases and J by 0 bases, with 9 bases left in between. Germline loops: CDR1 SGDLS, CDR2 YYNGEE. CDR3 size: 16 residues. The chain's CDR3 is CASSVAGTTNTGELFF. CDR3 coding DNA: TGTGCCAGCAGCGTAGCCGGGACCACGAACACCGGGGAGCTGTTTTTT.

The V call is TRBV4-2, the J call TRBJ2-2; D perhaps matches TRBD2 (6 bases). Germline-derived CDR1 and CDR2 are LGHNA and YNFKEQ. The germline V and J ends were trimmed by 4 bases and 6 bases, with 21 bases remaining between them. The CDR3 totals 17 residues. CDR3 amino acids: CASSPTSDSSGAGELFF. CDR3 bases: TGTGCCAGCAGCCCAACTTCCGATAGTTCGGGGGCCGGGGAGCTGTTTTTT.

This sequence joins TRBV9 and TRBJ2-3; D not certain. The CDR3 runs to 14 residues. Germline V CDR1 and CDR2: SGDLS, YYNGEE. V was clipped by 2 bases and J by 6 bases, with 13 bases between them. The DNA of the CDR3 is TGTGCCAGCAGCGTGGGCGGATCTCAGGATACGCAGTATTTT. Encoded protein: CASSVGGSQDTQYF.

The chain is built from TRBV5-1 and TRBJ2-7; possible D gene TRBD1, 6 bases. Germline V gene sequence: CDR1 SGHRS, CDR2 YFSETQ. V shed 4 bases and J shed 2 bases, with 13 bases lying between them. The CDR3 has 14 amino acids. Here the CDR3 DNA reads TGCGCCAGCAGCGGACCGGGACACCCCTACGAGCAGTACTTC. Translated: CASSGPGHPYEQYF.

The chain recombines TRBV9 with TRBJ1-2; D ambiguous. The CDR3 covers 14 residues. Deletions cut 3 bases from V and 4 bases from J, with 13 bases between. Germline CDR1 and CDR2: SGDLS and YYNGEE. This chain's CDR3 is CASSDPTTSYGYTF. The CDR3 coding sequence is TGTGCCAGCAGCGACCCGACCACCTCCTATGGCTACACCTTC.

This chain links TRBV2 with TRBJ1-1, with D possibly being TRBD1 (5 bases). The CDR3 is 16 amino acids. Germline loops: CDR1 SNHLY, CDR2 FYNNEI. The V and J ends lost 3 bases and 3 bases respectively, with 17 bases between them. The CDR3 sequence: CASSDVGRFVYTEAFF. DNA for the CDR3: TGTGCCAGCAGTGATGTGGGACGATTTGTTTACACTGAAGCTTTCTTT.

The chain recombines TRBV6-5 with TRBJ2-5; 9 bases are shared with TRBD2. The CDR3 contains 14 residues. Per germline, CDR1 MNHEY and CDR2 SVGAGI. J gave up 1 base and V 10 bases, and 7 bases lay outside the gene matches. The CDR3 region is CANQAGGGQETQYF. The CDR3 DNA reads as TGTGCCAACCAGGCGGGGGGGGGCCAAGAGACCCAGTACTTC.

The chain links TRBV9 to TRBJ2-1; TRBD2 agrees at 8 bases. Germline-derived CDR1 and CDR2 are SGDLS and YYNGEE. V was pared by 1 base and J by 0 bases, with 0 bases of the junction left unmatched. The CDR3 runs to 15 residues. In nucleotides, the CDR3 is TGTGCCAGCAGCGTACGGGGGGGCTCCTACAATGAGCAGTTCTTC. Protein sequence: CASSVRGGSYNEQFF.

The chain has TRBV5-8 and TRBJ2-3, with 10 nucleotides matching TRBD2. The CDR3 has 16 amino acids. Germline V gene data show CDR1 as SGHTS and CDR2 as YDEGEE. With 0 bases clipped from V and 2 bases from J, the junction kept 3 bases outside the gene matches. The DNA for the CDR3 is TGTGCCAGCAGCTTGGGGCTAGCGGGAGCCACAGATACGCAGTATTTT. Amino acids: CASSLGLAGATDTQYF. Drawing the rest from reference TRBV5-8 and TRBJ2-3, the complete variable domain is EAGVTQSPTHLIKTRGQQATLRCSPISGHTSVYWYQQALGLGLQFLLWYDEGEERNRGNFPPRFSGRQFPNYSSELNVNALELEDSALYLCASSLGLAGATDTQYFGPGTRLTVL.

The chain employs TRBV12-3 or TRBV12-4 and TRBJ2-3, with D unresolved. Between the trimmed V and J ends, which lost 4 bases and 7 bases, there was a span of 9 bases. This CDR3 spans 12 amino acids. DNA of the CDR3: TGTGCCAGCAGTTCGGCGAGGAATACGCAGTATTTT. Translated, it gives CASSSARNTQYF.

The chain employs TRBV5-4 and TRBJ1-2; no reliable D call. From germline, CDR1 is SGHNT and CDR2 YYREEE (reference sequence). This CDR3 is 11 amino acids long. Trimming took 2 bases from V and 4 from J, leaving 3 bases between them. The CDR3 nucleotides are TGTGCCAGCAGCTTTAGCTATGGCTACACCTTC. It yields the protein CASSFSYGYTF.

The rearrangement joins TRBV11-3 to TRBJ2-3, with 12 bases that match TRBD1. In germline, CDR1 is SGHNT, CDR2 YENEEA. The trim removed 6 bases at V and 4 bases at J, leaving 11 bases unmatched. This CDR3 region has 17 residues. This CDR3 reads CASRPRAGTGGADTQYF. CDR3 nucleotide sequence: TGTGCCAGCAGACCGAGAGCCGGGACAGGGGGCGCAGATACGCAGTATTTT.